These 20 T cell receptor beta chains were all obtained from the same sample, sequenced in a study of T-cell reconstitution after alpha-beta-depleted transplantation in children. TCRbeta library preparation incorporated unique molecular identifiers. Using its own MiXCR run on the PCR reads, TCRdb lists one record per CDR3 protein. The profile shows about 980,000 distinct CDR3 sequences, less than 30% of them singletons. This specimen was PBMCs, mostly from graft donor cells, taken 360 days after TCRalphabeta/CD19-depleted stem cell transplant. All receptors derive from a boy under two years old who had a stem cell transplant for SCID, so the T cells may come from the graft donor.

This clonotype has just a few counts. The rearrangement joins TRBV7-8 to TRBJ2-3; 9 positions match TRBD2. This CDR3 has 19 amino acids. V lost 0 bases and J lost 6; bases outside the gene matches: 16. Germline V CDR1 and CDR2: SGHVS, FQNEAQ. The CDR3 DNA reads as TGTGCCAGCAGCTTAGCCCGGGGCCGTGAAGCGGGAGGCTCGGATACGCAGTATTTT. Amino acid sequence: CASSLARGREAGGSDTQYF.

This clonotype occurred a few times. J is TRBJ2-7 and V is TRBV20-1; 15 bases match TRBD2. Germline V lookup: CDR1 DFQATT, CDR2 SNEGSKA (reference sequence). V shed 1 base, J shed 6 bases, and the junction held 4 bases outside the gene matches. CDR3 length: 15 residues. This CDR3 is CSARVGLAGGPEQYF. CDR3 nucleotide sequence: TGCAGTGCTAGAGTGGGACTAGCGGGGGGTCCCGAGCAGTACTTC.

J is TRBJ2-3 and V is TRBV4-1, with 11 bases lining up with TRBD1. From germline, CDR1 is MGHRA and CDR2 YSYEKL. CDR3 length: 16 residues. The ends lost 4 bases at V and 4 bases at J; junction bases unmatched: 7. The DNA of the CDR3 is TGCGCCAGCAGCCCCCAGGACAGGGGGCGTCCAGATACGCAGTATTTT. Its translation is CASSPQDRGRPDTQYF.

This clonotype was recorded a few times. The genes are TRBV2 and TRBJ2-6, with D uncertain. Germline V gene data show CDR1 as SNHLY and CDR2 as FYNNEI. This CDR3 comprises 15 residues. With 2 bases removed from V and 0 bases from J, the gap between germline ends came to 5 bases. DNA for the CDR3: TGTGCCAGCAGTGAACGTCACTCTGGGGCCAACGTCCTGACTTTC. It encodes CASSERHSGANVLTF.

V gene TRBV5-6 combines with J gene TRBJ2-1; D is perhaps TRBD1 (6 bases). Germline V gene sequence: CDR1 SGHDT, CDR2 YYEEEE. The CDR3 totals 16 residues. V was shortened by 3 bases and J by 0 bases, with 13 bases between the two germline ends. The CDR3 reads CASSSRQASSYNEQFF. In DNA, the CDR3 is TGTGCCAGCAGCTCACGACAGGCGAGCTCCTACAATGAGCAGTTCTTC.

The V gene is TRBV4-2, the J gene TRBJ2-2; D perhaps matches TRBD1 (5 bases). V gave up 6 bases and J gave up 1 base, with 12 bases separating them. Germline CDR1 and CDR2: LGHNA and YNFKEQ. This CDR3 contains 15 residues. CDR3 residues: CASRHARVNTGELFF. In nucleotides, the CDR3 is TGTGCCAGCAGACATGCCAGGGTGAACACCGGGGAGCTGTTTTTT.

The CDR3 nucleotides read TGTGCCAGCAGGCGAGGGACTCTACCTAATCAGCCCCAGCATTTT. The encoded protein is CASRRGTLPNQPQHF. V gene TRBV7-6 combines with J gene TRBJ1-5, with a weak D call TRBD1 (5 bases). CDR3 length: 15 amino acids. Germline V gene lookup returns CDR1 SGHVS and CDR2 FNYEAQ. V was shortened by 6 bases and J by 4 bases, with 16 bases between the two germline ends.

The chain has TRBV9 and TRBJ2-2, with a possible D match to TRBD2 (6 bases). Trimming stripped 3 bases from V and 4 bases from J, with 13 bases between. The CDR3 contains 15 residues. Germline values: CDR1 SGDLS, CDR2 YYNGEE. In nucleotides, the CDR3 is TGTGCCAGCAGCGGGGCCGCGGGAAGCACCGGGGAGCTGTTTTTT. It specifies CASSGAAGSTGELFF.

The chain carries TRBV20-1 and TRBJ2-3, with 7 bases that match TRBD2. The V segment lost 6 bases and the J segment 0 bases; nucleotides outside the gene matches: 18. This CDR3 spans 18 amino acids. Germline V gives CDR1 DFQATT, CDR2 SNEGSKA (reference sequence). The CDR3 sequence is CSALGGTMPIPSTDTQYF. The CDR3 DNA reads TGCAGTGCCCTAGGAGGGACTATGCCCATCCCTAGCACAGATACGCAGTATTTT.

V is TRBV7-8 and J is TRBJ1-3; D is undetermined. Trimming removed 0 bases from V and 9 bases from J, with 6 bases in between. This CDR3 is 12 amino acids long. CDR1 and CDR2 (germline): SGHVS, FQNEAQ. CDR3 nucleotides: TGTGCCAGCAGCTTAGCGGAGGGCACCATATATTTT. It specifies CASSLAEGTIYF.

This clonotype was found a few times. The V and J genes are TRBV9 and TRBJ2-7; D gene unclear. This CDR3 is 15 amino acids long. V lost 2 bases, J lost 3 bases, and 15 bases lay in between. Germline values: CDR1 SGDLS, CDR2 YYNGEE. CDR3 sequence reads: CASSVGGIVDYEQYF. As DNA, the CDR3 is TGTGCCAGCAGCGTTGGTGGGATCGTAGACTACGAGCAGTACTTC.

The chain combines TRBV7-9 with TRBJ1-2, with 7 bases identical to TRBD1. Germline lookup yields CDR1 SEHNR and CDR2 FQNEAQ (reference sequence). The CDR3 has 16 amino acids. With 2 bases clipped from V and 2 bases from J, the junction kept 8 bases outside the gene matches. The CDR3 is CASSLRERDRNYGYTF. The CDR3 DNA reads TGTGCCAGCAGCTTAAGGGAACGGGACAGAAACTATGGCTACACCTTC.

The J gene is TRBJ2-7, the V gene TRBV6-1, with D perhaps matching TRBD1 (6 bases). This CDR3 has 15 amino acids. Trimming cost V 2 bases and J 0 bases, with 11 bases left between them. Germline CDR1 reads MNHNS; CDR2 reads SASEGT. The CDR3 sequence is CASSEPGTLSYEQYF. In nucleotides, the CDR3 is TGTGCCAGCAGTGAACCGGGGACACTCTCCTACGAGCAGTACTTC.

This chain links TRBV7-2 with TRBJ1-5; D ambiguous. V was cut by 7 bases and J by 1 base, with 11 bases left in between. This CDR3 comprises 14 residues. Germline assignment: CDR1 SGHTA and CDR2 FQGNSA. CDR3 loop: CASTNGRSNQPQHF. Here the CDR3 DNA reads TGTGCCAGCACCAATGGCAGAAGCAATCAGCCCCAGCATTTT.

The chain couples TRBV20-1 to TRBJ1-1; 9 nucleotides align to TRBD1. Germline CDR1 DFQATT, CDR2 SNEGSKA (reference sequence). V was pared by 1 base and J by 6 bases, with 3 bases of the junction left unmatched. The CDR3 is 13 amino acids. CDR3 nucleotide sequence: TGCAGTGCTAGAGGACAGGGGGTCGCTGAAGCTTTCTTT. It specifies CSARGQGVAEAFF.

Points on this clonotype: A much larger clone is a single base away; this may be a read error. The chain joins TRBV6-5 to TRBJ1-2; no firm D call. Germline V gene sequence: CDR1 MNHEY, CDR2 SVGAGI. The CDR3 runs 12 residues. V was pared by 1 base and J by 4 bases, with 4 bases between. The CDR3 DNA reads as TGTGCCAGCAGTTACTGGGGCTATGGCTACACCTTC. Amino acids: CASSYWGYGYTF.

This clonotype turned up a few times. Here the CDR3 DNA reads TGTGCCAGCAGTGAGACCAGGAGGGGCTACGAGCAGTACTTC. It translates to CASSETRRGYEQYF. The genes are TRBV6-1 and TRBJ2-7; weak D call: TRBD2 (6 bases). CDR1 and CDR2 from the germline V gene are MNHNS and SASEGT. The CDR3 covers 14 residues. V was clipped by 3 bases and J by 3 bases, with 12 bases between them.

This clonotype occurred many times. The CDR3 is CASGQQETQYF. In nucleotides, the CDR3 is TGCGCCTCAGGGCAGCAAGAGACCCAGTACTTC. The chain links TRBV29-1 to TRBJ2-5; a weak D match, TRBD1 (5 bases). CDR1 SQVTM and CDR2 ANQGSEA come from the germline V gene. The CDR3 runs 11 residues. Filled out from reference TRBV29-1 and TRBJ2-5, the complete variable domain reads SAVISQKPSRDICQRGTSLTIQCQVDSQVTMMFWYRQQPGQSLTLIATANQGSEATYESGFVIDKFPISRPNLTFSTLTVSNMSPEDSSIYLCASGQQETQYFGPGTRLLVL.

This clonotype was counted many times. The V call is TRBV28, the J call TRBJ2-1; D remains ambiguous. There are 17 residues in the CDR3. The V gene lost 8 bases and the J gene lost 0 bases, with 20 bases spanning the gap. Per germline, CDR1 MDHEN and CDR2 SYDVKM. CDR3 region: CASVGLLPKTSYNEQFF. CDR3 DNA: TGTGCCAGCGTCGGGCTACTCCCGAAAACCTCCTACAATGAGCAGTTCTTC.

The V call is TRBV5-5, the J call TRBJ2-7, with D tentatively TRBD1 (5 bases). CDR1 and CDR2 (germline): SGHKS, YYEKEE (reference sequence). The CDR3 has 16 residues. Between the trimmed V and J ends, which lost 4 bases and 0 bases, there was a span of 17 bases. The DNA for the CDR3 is TGTGCCAGCAGCCAGGGAAGGTGGCAGAGCTCCTACGAGCAGTACTTC. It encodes CASSQGRWQSSYEQYF.